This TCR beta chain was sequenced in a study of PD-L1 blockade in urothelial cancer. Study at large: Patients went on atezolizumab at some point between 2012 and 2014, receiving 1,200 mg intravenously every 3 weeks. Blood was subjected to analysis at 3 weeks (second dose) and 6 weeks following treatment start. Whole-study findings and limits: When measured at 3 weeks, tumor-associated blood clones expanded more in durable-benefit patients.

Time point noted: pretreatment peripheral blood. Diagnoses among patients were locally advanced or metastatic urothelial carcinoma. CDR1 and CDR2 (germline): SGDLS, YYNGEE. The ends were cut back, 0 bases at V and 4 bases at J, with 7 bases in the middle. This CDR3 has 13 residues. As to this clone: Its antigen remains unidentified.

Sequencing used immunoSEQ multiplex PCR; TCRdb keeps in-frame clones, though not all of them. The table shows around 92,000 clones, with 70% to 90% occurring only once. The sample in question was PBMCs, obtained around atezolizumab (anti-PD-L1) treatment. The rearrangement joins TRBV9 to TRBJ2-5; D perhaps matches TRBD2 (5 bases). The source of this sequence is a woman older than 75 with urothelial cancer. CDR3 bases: TGTGCCAGCAGCGTAGCGGCGGGAGAGACCCAGTACTTC. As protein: CASSVAAGETQYF.